This TCR beta chain was captured in a study of CD4 T cell repertoires in COVID-19. No culture step preceded sequencing of the ex vivo isolated memory T cells. On this clone: Its antigen remains unknown.

The method was immunoSEQ multiplex PCR; TCRdb's version includes in-frame clones alone and lacks a portion of them. The sample gives under 8,500 clones, about 85% of which show up once; around 2.1% is in the top ten. Trimming took off 2 bases at V and 4 bases at J, with 7 bases between the two ends. CDR1 is MNHNS and CDR2 is SASEGT in the germline V gene. The CDR3 spans 13 residues. Regarding the study as a whole: Between about 7 and 28% of SARS-CoV-2 clonotypes also appeared in SARS-CoV and/or HKU1 spike cultures.

The source is a human donor who had COVID-19. The source was effector memory CD4+ T cells from blood, collected before the COVID-19 pandemic. The chain joins TRBV6-1 to TRBJ2-3, with D hard to call. CDR3 protein: CASSESTADTQYF. CDR3 in DNA: TGTGCCAGCAGTGAATCTACCGCAGATACGCAGTATTTT.